The 32 T cell receptor beta chains below come from one sample, sequenced in a study of blood T cell repertoires in COVID-19. Only in-frame clones appear in the TCRdb table, and some are missing; sequencing was by immunoSEQ multiplex PCR. This table holds some 120,000 clones, around 80% found once. What was sequenced was peripheral blood. The source is a man between 35 and 55 years old with active or convalescent COVID-19.

This clone came up many times. The genes are TRBV15 and TRBJ2-7, with 9 positions matching TRBD1. Trimming cost V 0 bases and J 7 bases; bases outside gene matches: 7. CDR1 and CDR2 (germline): LNHNV, YYDKDF (reference sequence). The CDR3 has 15 amino acids. This chain's CDR3 is CATSRDGTGPLEQYF. As DNA, the CDR3 is TGTGCCACCAGCAGAGATGGGACAGGGCCTCTAGAGCAGTACTTC.

The chain uses TRBV4-1 and TRBJ2-7; 9 bases are a match to TRBD1. V shed 2 bases and J 3 bases; nucleotides not matched to a gene: 5. Germline values: CDR1 MGHRA, CDR2 YSYEKL. This CDR3 is 15 amino acids long. CDR3 protein: CASSQPGTGLYEQYF. In DNA, the CDR3 is TGCGCCAGCAGCCAACCCGGGACAGGGCTCTACGAGCAGTACTTC.

This clone has just one count. This chain joins TRBV10-2 and TRBJ2-1; 8 positions match TRBD2. Germline V gene data show CDR1 as WSHSY and CDR2 as SAAADI. The trim removed 6 bases at V and 8 bases at J, leaving 6 bases unmatched. The CDR3 runs to 13 residues. The CDR3, as DNA: TGCGCCAGCAGCGGGACTAGTATCCATGAGCAGTTCTTC. It specifies CASSGTSIHEQFF.

The rearrangement uses TRBV11-3 and TRBJ1-3, with D uncertain. The CDR3 is 15 residues long. V lost 2 bases, J lost 0 bases, and 8 bases lay in between. From germline, CDR1 is SGHNT and CDR2 YENEEA. The CDR3 region has the DNA TGTGCCAGCAGCTTATCCTCCGTCTCTGGAAACACCATATATTTT. Translating it yields CASSLSSVSGNTIYF.

J is TRBJ2-7 and V is TRBV5-4; 7 bases map to TRBD1. CDR1 is SGHNT, CDR2 YYREEE, per germline (reference sequence). The CDR3 spans 14 residues. The V and J ends lost 4 bases and 5 bases, in that order; junction bases with no gene match: 9. CDR3 DNA: TGTGCCAGCAGCCGTACAGGGGAAGGACACGAGCAGTACTTC. Translating gives CASSRTGEGHEQYF.

As concerns this clone: Within the sample, other DNA sequences also encode this same CDR3. CDR3 in DNA: TGTGCCAGCAGCCAAGCGGGTGGCGAGCAGTACTTC. Amino acids: CASSQAGGEQYF. The V call is TRBV3-1 (or the pseudogene TRBV3-2), the J call TRBJ2-7, with no clear D. The CDR3 spans 12 residues. The germline V and J ends were trimmed by 1 base and 6 bases, with 7 bases remaining between them. Germline CDR1 reads LGHDT; CDR2 reads YNNKEL (reference sequence).

This rearrangement joins TRBV7-8 to TRBJ2-1; 10 nucleotides agree with TRBD1. Germline V gene sequence: CDR1 SGHVS, CDR2 FQNEAQ. With 3 bases clipped from V and 7 bases from J, the junction kept 3 bases outside the gene matches. The CDR3 is 14 amino acids. CDR3 nucleotide sequence: TGTGCCAGCAGCTTTAGACAGGGGGCGAATGAGCAGTTCTTC. It codes for CASSFRQGANEQFF.

This chain joins TRBV19 and TRBJ2-3; perhaps TRBD2 as D (5 bases). CDR1 is LNHDA and CDR2 is SQIVND in the germline V gene (reference sequence). The CDR3 is 12 residues long. V dropped 6 bases and J dropped 5 bases, with 9 bases sitting between them. The CDR3 is CASRSGLDTQYF. CDR3 bases: TGTGCCAGTAGGTCGGGGTTAGATACGCAGTATTTT.

Comments on this clone: An end of the junction differs from the germline gene, which may be a read error. J is TRBJ1-2 and V is TRBV30, with a possible D match to TRBD1 (6 bases). The CDR3 sequence is 12 residues long. CDR1 is GTSNPN, CDR2 SVGIG, per germline (reference sequence). The CDR3: CAWSVRNRERSF. As DNA, the CDR3 is TGTGCCTGGAGTGTTCGTAACAGGGAGAGATCCTTC.

The chain recombines TRBV9 with TRBJ1-5; D not certain. The CDR3 length is 14 residues. Germline-derived CDR1 and CDR2 are SGDLS and YYNGEE. The V end lost 3 bases, the J end lost 4 bases, and 11 bases lay between the germline ends. The CDR3 sequence is CASSAGLENQPQHF. The CDR3 DNA is TGTGCCAGCAGCGCAGGACTGGAGAATCAGCCCCAGCATTTT.

The chain links TRBV6-5 to TRBJ2-7; D call uncertain. V gave up 6 bases and J gave up 2 bases, with 11 bases separating them. The CDR3 length is 13 residues. The germline V gene has CDR1 MNHEY and CDR2 SVGAGI. In nucleotides, the CDR3 is TGTGCCAGCAGCCCCGCACAAACCTACGAGCAGTACTTC. It translates to CASSPAQTYEQYF.

V usage is TRBV28 and J usage is TRBJ1-5, with 9 bases matching TRBD1. This CDR3 has 15 residues. The trim removed 5 bases at V and 7 bases at J, leaving 9 bases unmatched. Germline V gives CDR1 MDHEN, CDR2 SYDVKM. DNA for the CDR3: TGTGCCAGCAGTATAACAGGGGGCCTTAGGCAGCCCCAGCATTTT. This encodes CASSITGGLRQPQHF.

The rearrangement uses TRBV14 and TRBJ2-3, with no clear D. This CDR3 contains 12 residues. V lost 8 bases to trimming and J lost 6 bases, with 12 bases between them. Germline CDR1 reads SGHDN; CDR2 reads FVKESK. The CDR3 DNA sequence: TGTGCCAGCGCGGTGGCGTTGGATACGCAGTATTTT. Translated: CASAVALDTQYF.

Only a few counts were recorded for this clone. The chain uses TRBV7-9 and TRBJ1-6; weak D call: TRBD1 (6 bases). The V and J ends lost 5 bases and 10 bases respectively, with 18 bases between them. Per the germline V gene, CDR1 is SEHNR and CDR2 is FQNEAQ (reference sequence). CDR3 length: 15 amino acids. The chain's CDR3 is CASSAAPQGGSPLHF. DNA of the CDR3: TGTGCCAGCAGCGCAGCTCCACAGGGAGGGTCACCCCTCCACTTT.

There are a few counts of this clone. The V and J genes are TRBV23-1 and TRBJ1-1, with TRBD1 matching 10 bases. TRBV23-1 is an ORF, and what it does is uncertain. This CDR3 has 15 residues. After removal of 9 bases from V and 7 bases from J, the junction contained 14 bases not matched to a gene. CDR3 DNA sequence: TGCGCCAGAGTTGTTGGGGACAGGGGTTTCAGTGAAGCTTTCTTT. Encoded protein: CARVVGDRGFSEAFF.

The rearrangement joins TRBV29-1 to TRBJ2-1; D may be TRBD2 (6 bases). The CDR3 covers 16 residues. From germline, CDR1 is SQVTM and CDR2 ANQGSEA. Trimming pared 7 bases from V and 0 bases from J, leaving 19 bases between. The CDR3 loop reads CSGWTGGASSYNEQFF. The CDR3 DNA reads TGCAGCGGGTGGACTGGCGGGGCCAGCTCCTACAATGAGCAGTTCTTC.

The chain joins TRBV10-2 to TRBJ2-7; 8 bases map to TRBD1. The V gene's germline CDR1 is WSHSY and CDR2 SAAADI. The CDR3 spans 15 residues. The junction had 11 bases not matched to a gene; V was cut back by 3 bases and J by 7 bases. The CDR3 loop reads CASSDSDRALREQYF. DNA of the CDR3: TGCGCCAGCAGTGATTCGGACAGGGCCCTCCGGGAGCAGTACTTC.

This chain uses TRBV4-2 with TRBJ1-2; D not certain. The CDR3 consists of 14 residues. CDR1 and CDR2 from the germline V gene are LGHNA and YNFKEQ. Trimming removed 1 base at V and 6 bases at J, with 12 bases between. Written as DNA, the CDR3 is TGTGCCAGCAGCCAAGTGGCAGACAAAAATGGCTACACCTTC. Translating it yields CASSQVADKNGYTF.

The chain employs TRBV6-5 and TRBJ1-2; TRBD1 is a possible D gene (6 bases). The CDR3 length is 13 residues. Trimming removed 6 bases at V and 4 bases at J, with 12 bases between. Germline CDR1 reads MNHEY; CDR2 reads SVGAGI. The CDR3 sequence: CASRPKQGYGYTF. As DNA, the CDR3 is TGTGCCAGCAGACCCAAACAGGGCTATGGCTACACCTTC.

The gene calls are TRBV5-5 and TRBJ2-1, with TRBD2 identical over 13 bases. From germline, CDR1 is SGHKS and CDR2 YYEKEE (reference sequence). J gave up 7 bases and V 0 bases, and 1 base lay outside the gene matches. The CDR3 has 15 residues. CDR3 sequence: CASSLALAGGNEQFF. CDR3 DNA sequence: TGTGCCAGCAGCTTGGCACTAGCGGGGGGGAATGAGCAGTTCTTC.

In its sample, this clone was seen a few times. The V gene is TRBV11-2, the J gene TRBJ2-5; D is unresolved. Germline CDR1 and CDR2: SGHAT and FQNNGV. V was clipped by 1 base and J by 2 bases, with 11 bases between them. CDR3 length equals 15 residues. CDR3 coding DNA: TGTGCCAGCAGCTTAGCCCTGGGCCAACAAGAGACCCAGTACTTC. Its translation is CASSLALGQQETQYF.

In its sample, this clone was seen once. The chain links TRBV9 to TRBJ2-1; 7 bases are shared with TRBD2. V lost 2 bases and J lost 5; bases outside the gene matches: 4. Looked up from germline, CDR1 is SGDLS and CDR2 is YYNGEE. CDR3 size: 14 residues. The CDR3 coding sequence is TGTGCCAGCAGCGTCCCGGGAGGCAACAATGAGCAGTTCTTC. Translated, it gives CASSVPGGNNEQFF. The variable domain in full, completed from reference TRBV9 and TRBJ2-1, reads DSGVTQTPKHLITATGQRVTLRCSPRSGDLSVYWYQQSLDQGLQFLIQYYNGEERAKGNILERFSAQQFPDLHSELNLSSLELGDSALYFCASSVPGGNNEQFFGPGTRLTVL.

J is TRBJ2-5 and V is TRBV6-1; D ambiguous. The CDR3 sequence is 14 residues long. From germline, CDR1 is MNHNS and CDR2 SASEGT. Between the trimmed V and J ends, which lost 4 bases and 1 base, there was a span of 10 bases. CDR3 nucleotide sequence: TGTGCCAGCAGTGTAGCATCCCGCCAAGAGACCCAGTACTTC. Translated: CASSVASRQETQYF.

The chain carries TRBV4-3 and TRBJ2-5, with D uncertain. The V gene's germline CDR1 is LGHNA and CDR2 YSLEER. Trimming took off 1 base at V and 4 bases at J, with 10 bases between the two ends. The CDR3 is 14 residues long. The CDR3 here is CASSQALSGETQYF. CDR3 coding DNA: TGCGCCAGCAGCCAAGCGCTCAGTGGAGAGACCCAGTACTTC.

The chain joins TRBV6-5 to TRBJ1-4, with TRBD1 matching over 10 bases. Trimming at V came to 0 bases and at J to 8 bases, leaving 6 bases not matched to a gene. The CDR3 is made up of 16 amino acids. CDR1 and CDR2 from the germline V gene are MNHEY and SVGAGI. In nucleotides, the CDR3 is TGTGCCAGCAGTTACTCTTGGACAGGGGGTAGGGAAAAACTGTTTTTT. This gives the protein CASSYSWTGGREKLFF.

The V call is TRBV7-8, the J call TRBJ1-2, with TRBD1 identical over 8 bases. CDR1 and CDR2 (germline): SGHVS, FQNEAQ. This CDR3 spans 14 amino acids. V trimming: 5 bases; J trimming: 2 bases; junction bases outside the gene matches: 4. The CDR3 DNA sequence: TGTGCCAGCAGCCGCGGACAGGGCAACTATGGCTACACCTTC. It yields the protein CASSRGQGNYGYTF.

The rearrangement uses TRBV19 and TRBJ2-1; D might be TRBD2 (6 bases). Per germline, CDR1 LNHDA and CDR2 SQIVND (reference sequence). Trimming removed 3 bases at V and 9 bases at J, with 15 bases between. The CDR3 has 14 amino acids. The CDR3: CASSISLDYSEQFF. CDR3 nucleotide sequence: TGTGCCAGTAGTATTTCCCTGGACTATAGTGAGCAGTTCTTC.

This clone was observed a few times. V usage is TRBV7-9 and J usage is TRBJ1-5, with D uncertain. V lost 0 bases to trimming and J lost 3 bases, with 12 bases between them. The germline CDR1 and CDR2 sequences are SEHNR and FQNEAQ (reference sequence). This CDR3 contains 16 residues. The CDR3 here is CASSLAEGLDNQPQHF. The CDR3, as DNA: TGTGCCAGCAGCTTAGCGGAGGGTTTAGACAATCAGCCCCAGCATTTT.

This clone came up a few times. The gene calls are TRBV7-2 and TRBJ2-5, with 9 bases aligning to TRBD1. Unmatched junction bases numbered 9, after V lost 5 bases and J lost 5 bases. Germline values: CDR1 SGHTA, CDR2 FQGNSA. The CDR3 has 15 amino acids. DNA of the CDR3: TGTGCCAGCAGCAACCACAGGGGGCTGGGGGAGACCCAGTACTTC. This gives the protein CASSNHRGLGETQYF.

The chain recombines TRBV30 with TRBJ2-2; D is unresolved. This CDR3 spans 10 amino acids. Trimming shortened V by 7 bases and J by 5 bases, and 5 bases separated the two germline ends. Germline CDR1 GTSNPN, CDR2 SVGIG (reference sequence). CDR3 sequence (DNA): TGTGCCTATAGTACCGGGGAGCTGTTTTTT. Encoded protein: CAYSTGELFF.

The CDR3 protein is CASLTGGKNTEAFF. For the CDR3, the DNA is TGTGCCAGCCTTACAGGGGGAAAGAACACTGAAGCTTTCTTT. This rearrangement joins TRBV2 to TRBJ1-1, with 8 bases that match TRBD1. Germline values: CDR1 SNHLY, CDR2 FYNNEI. CDR3 length equals 14 residues. Unmatched junction bases numbered 6, after V lost 8 bases and J lost 1 base.

Comments on this clone: At one end, the junction sequence differs from germline, possibly due to a read error. V usage is TRBV4-3 and J usage is TRBJ1-2; a possible D gene is TRBD1 (6 bases). The CDR3 loop spans 14 amino acids. Germline CDR1 and CDR2: LGHNA and YSLEER. In nucleotides, the CDR3 is TGCGCCAGCAGCCCGCAAGATACCCAGGGGACCTTCTCCTTC. This sequence encodes CASSPQDTQGTFSF.